The 23 T cell receptor beta chains below were found in one sample sequenced in a study of blood T cell repertoires in COVID-19. The repertoire was sequenced with immunoSEQ multiplex PCR; TCRdb's copy has only in-frame clones and lacks some. This table has some 510,000 clones, 70% to 90% appearing once. Sequenced sample: PBMCs or T cells enriched from blood (not recorded which). The receptor set was obtained from a woman between 40 and 55 years old who had recovered from COVID-19.

The rearrangement links TRBV7-9 to TRBJ2-3, with D tentatively TRBD1 (5 bases). Germline V gene sequence: CDR1 SEHNR, CDR2 FQNEAQ (reference sequence). The CDR3 totals 15 residues. V was shortened by 5 bases and J by 2 bases, with 14 bases between the two germline ends. CDR3 region: CASSPSTAFTDTQYF. Here the CDR3 DNA reads TGTGCCAGCAGCCCGTCGACAGCGTTCACAGATACGCAGTATTTT.

J is TRBJ1-2 and V is TRBV19, with D possibly TRBD1 on 6 matching bases. With 4 bases removed from V and 5 bases from J, the gap between germline ends came to 8 bases. The CDR3 sequence is 12 residues long. Germline V gene sequence: CDR1 LNHDA, CDR2 SQIVND (reference sequence). In DNA, the CDR3 is TGTGCCAGTAGTAACAGGGTGTATGGCTACACCTTC. Translation: CASSNRVYGYTF.

The chain couples TRBV19 to TRBJ2-6; 7 bases map to TRBD2. The germline V gene encodes CDR1 LNHDA and CDR2 SQIVND (reference sequence). CDR3 length equals 16 residues. Losses at the gene ends were 3 bases for V and 0 bases for J; bases not matched to a gene: 2. The DNA of the CDR3 is TGTGCCAGTAGTATCAGGGACTACTCTGGGGCCAACGTCCTGACTTTC. Amino acid sequence: CASSIRDYSGANVLTF.

The V gene is TRBV10-3, the J gene TRBJ2-7; 10 nucleotides match TRBD2. Germline trimming cut 4 bases from V and 0 bases from J; bases unmatched to any gene: 3. This CDR3 contains 15 residues. Germline CDR1 is ENHRY and CDR2 is SYGVKD. DNA of the CDR3: TGTGCCATCAGTGTATCTAGCGGGAGCTCCTACGAGCAGTACTTC. Its protein is CAISVSSGSSYEQYF.

J is TRBJ2-1 and V is TRBV2; 7 bases align to TRBD1. In germline, CDR1 is SNHLY, CDR2 FYNNEI. The CDR3 has 15 amino acids. Unmatched junction bases numbered 13, after V lost 8 bases and J lost 6 bases. The CDR3 DNA is TGTGCCAGCGGATCCCCGACAGGGATTGGCAATGAGCAGTTCTTC. Encoded protein: CASGSPTGIGNEQFF.

The J gene is TRBJ1-2, the V gene TRBV7-9; 10 nucleotides agree with TRBD1. CDR1 and CDR2 from the germline V gene are SEHNR and FQNEAQ (reference sequence). The CDR3 is 16 residues long. Trimming took 0 bases from V and 8 from J; bases not matched to a gene: 9. The CDR3 spells CASSLAGDRGSGGYTF. For the CDR3, the DNA is TGTGCCAGCAGCTTAGCGGGGGACAGGGGAAGCGGCGGCTACACCTTC.

The CDR3 DNA sequence: TGTGCCAGCAGCCCAAATCGGGGCAATCAGCCCCAGCATTTT. Protein sequence: CASSPNRGNQPQHF. This chain links TRBV5-6 with TRBJ1-5, with D unclear. In germline, CDR1 is SGHDT, CDR2 YYEEEE. CDR3 size: 14 residues. Trimming took off 4 bases at V and 2 bases at J, with 10 bases between the two ends.

The chain combines TRBV7-6 with TRBJ1-3; 7 bases align to TRBD1. The CDR3 has 20 amino acids. V shed 2 bases, J shed 1 base, and the junction held 17 bases outside the gene matches. Germline V gives CDR1 SGHVS, CDR2 FNYEAQ. DNA for the CDR3: TGTGCCAGCAGCTTACCACTAACAGGGGACGGTACAGAATCTGGAAACACCATATATTTT. It translates to CASSLPLTGDGTESGNTIYF.

The V gene is TRBV5-1, the J gene TRBJ2-3, with TRBD1 as a possible D gene (5 bases). The CDR3 spans 15 residues. V was pared by 0 bases and J by 1 base, with 9 bases between. Germline CDR1 is SGHRS and CDR2 is YFSETQ. The CDR3 protein is CASSLEVTGTDTQYF. CDR3 in DNA: TGCGCCAGCAGCTTGGAAGTGACAGGCACAGATACGCAGTATTTT.

This chain connects TRBV6-5 to TRBJ2-1; 10 nucleotides line up with TRBD2. The germline V gene encodes CDR1 MNHEY and CDR2 SVGAGI. Trimming at V came to 5 bases and at J to 7 bases, leaving 5 bases not matched to a gene. The CDR3 extends over 14 amino acids. CDR3: CASSSGRAINEQFF. The DNA for the CDR3 is TGTGCCAGCAGTAGCGGGAGGGCCATTAATGAGCAGTTCTTC.

CDR3 DNA sequence: TGTGCCAGCAGCCAAGCTGACAGGGCCGGGGAGCTGTTTTTT. Translating it yields CASSQADRAGELFF. The J gene is TRBJ2-2, the V gene TRBV3-1 (or the pseudogene TRBV3-2); TRBD1 aligns across 7 bases. The CDR3 has 14 residues. Germline trimming cut 1 base from V and 6 bases from J; bases unmatched to any gene: 2. The germline V gene encodes CDR1 LGHDT and CDR2 YNNKEL (reference sequence).

V and J are TRBV7-9 and TRBJ2-1; the D gene is possibly TRBD1 (6 bases). V shed 0 bases and J shed 9 bases, with 12 bases lying between them. This CDR3 region has 14 residues. Germline V gene sequence: CDR1 SEHNR, CDR2 FQNEAQ (reference sequence). The CDR3, as DNA: TGTGCCAGCAGCTTAGCTCAGGGGCCCAGTGAGCAGTTCTTC. It codes for CASSLAQGPSEQFF.

The rearrangement uses TRBV4-1 and TRBJ1-1, with D uncertain. CDR1 and CDR2 (germline): MGHRA, YSYEKL. The CDR3 loop spans 13 amino acids. V gave up 1 base and J gave up 4 bases, with 7 bases separating them. The CDR3 DNA reads TGCGCCAGCAGCCAAGGCGTCGGCACTGAAGCTTTCTTT. Amino acids: CASSQGVGTEAFF.

Regarding this clone: Other DNA sequences in this sample translate to the same CDR3. V and J are TRBV7-9 and TRBJ1-1; D not resolved. Germline CDR1 and CDR2: SEHNR and FQNEAQ (reference sequence). Trimming stripped 0 bases from V and 0 bases from J, with 8 bases between. This CDR3 contains 15 residues. The CDR3 loop is CASSLASGMNTEAFF. Written as DNA, the CDR3 is TGTGCCAGCAGCTTAGCGTCGGGAATGAACACTGAAGCTTTCTTT.

This clone appeared a few times. The chain uses TRBV4-1 and TRBJ2-7; D is unresolved. Trimming removed 0 bases at V and 11 bases at J, with 17 bases between. Germline V gene sequence: CDR1 MGHRA, CDR2 YSYEKL. This CDR3 region has 14 residues. CDR3 in amino acids: CASSQDLEPSLKYF. The CDR3 DNA reads TGCGCCAGCAGCCAAGATTTAGAGCCATCGTTGAAGTACTTC.

This clone is a singleton in its sample. The chain links TRBV11-2 to TRBJ1-3; D gene ambiguous. CDR1 and CDR2 (germline): SGHAT, FQNNGV. V was shortened by 2 bases and J by 1 base, with 6 bases between the two germline ends. This CDR3 is 14 amino acids long. CDR3 DNA sequence: TGTGCCAGCAGCTTAATGGAGTCTGGAAACACCATATATTTT. Protein product: CASSLMESGNTIYF.

The table lists this clone with a few counts. This chain uses TRBV3-1 (or the pseudogene TRBV3-2) with TRBJ2-1, with 8 nucleotides matching TRBD1. V was pared by 1 base and J by 10 bases, with 6 bases of the junction left unmatched. This CDR3 contains 14 residues. Germline V gene data show CDR1 as LGHDT and CDR2 as YNNKEL (reference sequence). The CDR3 sequence is CASSQGTGTDEQFF. The CDR3 coding sequence is TGTGCCAGCAGCCAAGGGACAGGGACCGACGAGCAGTTCTTC.

The DNA of the CDR3 is TGTGCCAGCAGTTTGGTGGGACTAACGTCGAGCACCGGGGAGCTGTTTTTT. It specifies CASSLVGLTSSTGELFF. V usage is TRBV27 and J usage is TRBJ2-2; 7 bases align to TRBD2. CDR1 and CDR2 from the germline V gene are MNHEY and SMNVEV (reference sequence). The CDR3 length is 17 residues. V dropped 3 bases and J dropped 4; count of bases not matched to a gene: 11.

This clone has a handful of counts. J is TRBJ1-3 and V is TRBV11-3; D not resolved. V lost 2 bases and J 2 bases, leaving 10 bases between the germline ends. CDR1 SGHNT and CDR2 YENEEA come from the germline V gene. The CDR3 is 15 residues long. The CDR3 DNA sequence: TGTGCCAGCAGCTTATCAGGTGTACCTGGAAACACCATATATTTT. Its protein product is CASSLSGVPGNTIYF.

This chain joins TRBV4-1 and TRBJ2-1; D may be TRBD2 (6 bases). V was shortened by 0 bases and J by 2 bases, with 11 bases between the two germline ends. The CDR3 has 16 residues. The germline gives CDR1 MGHRA, CDR2 YSYEKL. CDR3 sequence: CASSQDSRETYNEQFF. The CDR3 coding sequence is TGCGCCAGCAGCCAAGATTCGCGGGAAACCTACAATGAGCAGTTCTTC.

A word on this clone: Other DNA sequences within the sample encode an identical CDR3. V is TRBV19 and J is TRBJ1-5; 8 nucleotides line up with TRBD1. Trimming removed 3 bases from V and 6 bases from J; junction bases left unmatched: 4. Per the germline V gene, CDR1 is LNHDA and CDR2 is SQIVND (reference sequence). The CDR3 has 14 amino acids. The CDR3 DNA reads TGTGCCAGTAGTATCGGACAGGGTGGTCAGCCCCAGCATTTT. Translated: CASSIGQGGQPQHF.

This chain uses TRBV7-9 with TRBJ1-4; maybe TRBD1 (6 bases). The CDR3 contains 14 residues. V lost 6 bases and J 6 bases, leaving 14 bases between the germline ends. CDR1 SEHNR and CDR2 FQNEAQ come from the germline V gene (reference sequence). CDR3 in DNA: TGTGCCAGCAGTACCCAGGGGACGGATGAAAAACTGTTTTTT. Translating gives CASSTQGTDEKLFF.

V gene TRBV5-4 combines with J gene TRBJ2-7; D gene unclear. In germline, CDR1 is SGHNT, CDR2 YYREEE (reference sequence). Trimming left V 0 bases short and J 1 base short, with 11 bases between. The CDR3 loop spans 15 amino acids. The CDR3 loop is CASSLDGSDSYEQYF. The CDR3 bases are TGTGCCAGCAGCTTGGACGGGTCAGATTCCTACGAGCAGTACTTC.